The source of this TCR beta chain is a study of CXCR3-negative and CXCR3-positive naive CD8 T cells. The study made its TRB cDNA libraries by 5' RACE, adding UMI labels. TCRdb re-called the 5' RACE reads and gives one entry per CDR3 protein, without DNA. Seen in this sample are around 140,000 distinct CDR3 sequences; the ten most common clones hold 0.45% to 0.55%. Germline V gene data show CDR1 as SGHRS and CDR2 as YFSETQ. The CDR3 contains 16 residues. Material: naive CXCR3- CD8+ T cells from blood. This sample's subset: CD45RO-CCR7+CD27+CD95- naive CD8+ T cells lacking CXCR3 (TNR3-). The V and J genes are TRBV5-1 and TRBJ1-1; TCRdb designates TRBD1, a call that cannot be tested without DNA. This TCR derives from a human donor in good health. Some clones in this sample may be carry-over from other donors' samples. The CDR3 here is CASSLGWDRGGTEAFF.